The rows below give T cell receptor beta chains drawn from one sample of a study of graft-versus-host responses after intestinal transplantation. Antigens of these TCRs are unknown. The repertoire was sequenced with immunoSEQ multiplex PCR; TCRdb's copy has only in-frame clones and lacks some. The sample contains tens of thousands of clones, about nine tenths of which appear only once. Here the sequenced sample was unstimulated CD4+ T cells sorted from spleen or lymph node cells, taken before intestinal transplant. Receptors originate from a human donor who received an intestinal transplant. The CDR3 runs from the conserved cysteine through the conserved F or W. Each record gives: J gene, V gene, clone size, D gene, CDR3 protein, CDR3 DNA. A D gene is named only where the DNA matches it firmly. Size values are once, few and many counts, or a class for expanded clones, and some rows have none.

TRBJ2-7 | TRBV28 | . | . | CASTRDRAYEQYF | TGTGCCAGCACACGGGACCGAGCCTACGAGCAGTACTTC
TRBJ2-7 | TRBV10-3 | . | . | CAIRDSYEQYF | TGTGCCATCAGGGACTCCTACGAGCAGTACTTC
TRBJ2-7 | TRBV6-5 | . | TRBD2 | CASGRESSYEQYF | TGTGCCAGTGGGCGGGAGAGCTCCTACGAGCAGTACTTC
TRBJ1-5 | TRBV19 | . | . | CASSMAGRSQPQHF | TGTGCCAGTAGTATGGCGGGTAGGAGTCAGCCCCAGCATTTT
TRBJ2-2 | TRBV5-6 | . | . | CASSLSGAGELFF | TGTGCCAGCAGCTTGTCCGGGGCCGGGGAGCTGTTTTTT
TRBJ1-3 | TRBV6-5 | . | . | CASSYSQSGNTIYF | TGTGCCAGCAGTTACTCGCAATCTGGAAACACCATATATTTT
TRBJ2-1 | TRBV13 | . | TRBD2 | CASSLSPSGRLYNEQFF | TGTGCCAGCAGCTTATCTCCTAGCGGGAGGTTGTACAATGAGCAGTTCTTC
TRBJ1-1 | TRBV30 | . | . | CAWRGQGNTEAFF | TGTGCCTGGAGAGGGCAGGGGAACACTGAAGCTTTCTTT
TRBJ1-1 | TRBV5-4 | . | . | CASSLTGAGTEAFF | TGTGCCAGCAGCTTGACCGGAGCGGGGACTGAAGCTTTCTTT
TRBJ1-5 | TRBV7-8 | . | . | CASSPGWGSGNQPQHF | TGTGCCAGCAGCCCGGGGTGGGGTTCCGGCAATCAGCCCCAGCATTTT
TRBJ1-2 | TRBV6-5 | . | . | CASSYSGGRNGYTF | TGTGCCAGCAGTTACTCAGGGGGACGGAATGGCTACACCTTC
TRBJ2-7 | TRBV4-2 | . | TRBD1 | CASSLRDRGTYEQYF | TGTGCCAGCAGCCTCCGGGACAGGGGAACCTACGAGCAGTACTTC
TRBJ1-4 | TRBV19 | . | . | CASSIAGITNEKLFF | TGTGCCAGTAGTATAGCAGGGATAACTAATGAAAAACTGTTTTTT
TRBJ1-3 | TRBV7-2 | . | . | CASSSSGGFERNTIYF | TGTGCCAGCAGCTCCTCGGGGGGATTTGAAAGAAACACCATATATTTT
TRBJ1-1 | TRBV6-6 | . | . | CASSYSLGGRNTEAFF | TGTGCCAGCAGTTACTCGTTGGGCGGACGGAACACTGAAGCTTTCTTT
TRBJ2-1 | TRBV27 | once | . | CASSLRSHYNEQFF | TGTGCCAGCAGTTTAAGATCCCACTACAATGAGCAGTTCTTC
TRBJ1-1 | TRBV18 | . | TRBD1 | CASSLQGAGTEAFF | TGTGCCAGCTCACTACAGGGGGCCGGCACTGAAGCTTTCTTT
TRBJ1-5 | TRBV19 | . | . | CASSMAGGNQPQHF | TGTGCCAGTAGTATGGCAGGAGGGAATCAGCCCCAGCATTTT
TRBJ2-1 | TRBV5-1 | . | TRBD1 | CASSGRDRGNNEQFF | TGCGCCAGCAGCGGCCGGGACAGGGGTAACAATGAGCAGTTCTTC
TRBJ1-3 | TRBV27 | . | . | CASSSNIGSGNTIYF | TGTGCCAGCAGTTCGAACATCGGATCTGGAAACACCATATATTTT
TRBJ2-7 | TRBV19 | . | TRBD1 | CASSSSMAGLLLGQGTYEQYF | TGTGCCAGTAGTTCATCCATGGCCGGTCTGCTTCTGGGACAGGGTACCTACGAGCAGTACTTC
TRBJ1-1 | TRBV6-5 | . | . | CASSPSLNTEAFF | TGTGCCAGCAGTCCCTCCCTGAACACTGAAGCTTTCTTT
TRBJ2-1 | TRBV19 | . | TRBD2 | CASNRAGGPYNEQFF | TGTGCCAGTAATCGAGCGGGAGGACCCTACAATGAGCAGTTCTTC
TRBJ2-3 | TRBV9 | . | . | CASSVAGSWGDTQYF | TGTGCCAGCAGCGTAGCTGGGTCTTGGGGAGATACGCAGTATTTT
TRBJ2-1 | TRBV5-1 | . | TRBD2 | CASRMAGAYNEQFF | TGCGCCAGCAGAATGGCGGGGGCCTACAATGAGCAGTTCTTC
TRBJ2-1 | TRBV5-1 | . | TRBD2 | CATRTSGDNEQFF | TGCGCCACCCGGACTAGCGGGGACAATGAGCAGTTCTTC
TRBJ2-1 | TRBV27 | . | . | CASSSPTRDKDNEQFF | TGTGCCAGCAGTTCTCCGACTAGAGATAAAGACAATGAGCAGTTCTTC
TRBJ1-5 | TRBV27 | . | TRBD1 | CASSRDRVQPQHF | TGTGCCAGCAGTAGGGACAGGGTACAGCCCCAGCATTTT
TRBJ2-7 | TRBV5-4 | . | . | CASSQPLLPEQYF | TGTGCCAGCAGCCAGCCCCTTCTCCCCGAGCAGTACTTC
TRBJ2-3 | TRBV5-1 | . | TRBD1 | CASSSRQGGSDTQYF | TGCGCCAGCAGCTCCAGACAGGGTGGGTCAGATACGCAGTATTTT
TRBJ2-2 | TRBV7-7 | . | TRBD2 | CASSQGTSGGGELFF | TGTGCCAGCAGCCAAGGGACTAGCGGAGGGGGGGAGCTGTTTTTT
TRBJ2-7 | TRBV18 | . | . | CASSPPGHSTYEQYF | TGTGCCAGCTCACCACCGGGACACTCTACCTACGAGCAGTACTTC
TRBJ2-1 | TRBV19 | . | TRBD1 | CASGGNEQFF | TGTGCCTCAGGGGGCAATGAGCAGTTCTTC
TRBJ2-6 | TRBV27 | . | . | CASSLEGLGSVANVLTF | TGTGCCAGCAGTTTGGAGGGATTAGGCTCTGTGGCCAACGTCCTGACTTTC
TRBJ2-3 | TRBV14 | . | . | CASSQELNRVGDTQYF | TGTGCCAGCAGCCAAGAACTGAACAGGGTCGGCGATACGCAGTATTTT
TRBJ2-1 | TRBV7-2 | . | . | CASSLAGRYNEQFF | TGTGCCAGCAGCTTAGCGGGGAGATACAATGAGCAGTTCTTC
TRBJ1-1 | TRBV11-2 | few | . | CASSLVGSEAFF | TGTGCCAGCAGCTTAGTCGGTTCTGAAGCTTTCTTT
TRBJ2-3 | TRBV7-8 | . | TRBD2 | CASSALGLAGITDTQYF | TGTGCCAGCAGCGCCTTGGGACTAGCGGGGATCACAGATACGCAGTATTTT
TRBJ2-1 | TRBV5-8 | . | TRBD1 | CASSWARGQEQFF | TGTGCCAGCAGCTGGGCTAGGGGGCAGGAGCAGTTCTTC
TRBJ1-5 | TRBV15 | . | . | CATSMSSTQPQHF | TGTGCCACCAGCATGTCCTCTACACAGCCCCAGCATTTT
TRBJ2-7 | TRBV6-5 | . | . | CASSNRGGEQYF | TGTGCCAGCAGCAACAGGGGGGGCGAGCAGTACTTC